This is a list of T cell receptor beta chains from one sample in a study of blood T cells in healthy people across ages. In TCRdb, the 5' RACE reads were re-called with MiXCR into one record per CDR3 protein. The data contain approximately 800,000 distinct CDR3 sequences, around three fifths of them seen just once; the ten biggest clones take up roughly 24%. The material sequenced was blood. Receptors originate from a man aged 35-49 years in good health. Each CDR3 is given with its conserved first and last residue. D genes are given only for firm matches. Clone sizes are given selectively: once, few, many, or a class where the clone is expanded.

D gene | clone size | J gene | V gene | CDR3 DNA | CDR3 protein
TRBD1 | NA | TRBJ1-2 | TRBV20-1 | TGCAGTGCTCTCGGTTTGAGTGGGACAGACTACACCTTC | CSALGLSGTDYTF
TRBD1 | few | TRBJ1-5 | TRBV27 | TGTGCCAGCAGTTTAGGGACAGGGGGCGCGGTGAGCAATCAGCCCCAGCATTTT | CASSLGTGGAVSNQPQHF
TRBD2 | NA | TRBJ2-3 | TRBV29-1 | TGCAGCGTTGCCGGCGGGGGGCGGCCAGATACGCAGTATTTT | CSVAGGGRPDTQYF
TRBD2 | few | TRBJ2-1 | TRBV7-2 | TGTGCCAGCACCACGGGACTAGCGGGAGGTGAGCAGTTCTTC | CASTTGLAGGEQFF
TRBD2 | few | TRBJ2-7 | TRBV4-3 | TGCGCCAGCAGCCAAGTACATGATCGGAGTAGCGGGAGGGGTAACGAGCAGTACTTC | CASSQVHDRSSGRGNEQYF
NA | NA | TRBJ1-1 | TRBV14 | TGTGCCAGCAGCCCCAAAGGGATCGACACTGAAGCTTTCTTT | CASSPKGIDTEAFF
NA | once | TRBJ1-1 | TRBV11-2 | TGTGCCAGCAGCTTAGATCATTTGGCTTTCTTT | CASSLDHLAFF
NA | NA | TRBJ2-1 | TRBV11-2 | TGTGCCAGCAGCTCCCTGGGATCCAGGGTCGATGAGCAGTTCTTC | CASSSLGSRVDEQFF
TRBD1 | many | TRBJ2-5 | TRBV5-1 | TGCGCCAGCAGCTTGTCCGGTGGACAGGTCCGGGAGACCCAGTACTTC | CASSLSGGQVRETQYF
NA | NA | TRBJ1-4 | TRBV27 | TGTGCCAGCAGCATCATGGGAGTCACTAATGAAAAACTGTTTTTT | CASSIMGVTNEKLFF
NA | NA | TRBJ2-1 | TRBV6-2/TRBV6-3 | TGTGCCAGCAGTTACTCTGAGGGATTTGAGCAGTTCTTC | CASSYSEGFEQFF
NA | NA | TRBJ2-5 | TRBV20-1 | TGCAGTGCTATGAACGCCGGGACCTCGCGGGAGACCCAGTACTTC | CSAMNAGTSRETQYF
TRBD1 | NA | TRBJ2-7 | TRBV14 | TGTGCCAGCAGCCTGACAGGGGGTTTGTACTTC | CASSLTGGLYF
NA | NA | TRBJ2-7 | TRBV20-1 | TGCAGTGCTAGAGAAAGGCTAGCGTCCTACGAGCAGTACTTC | CSARERLASYEQYF
NA | NA | TRBJ2-5 | TRBV12-3/TRBV12-4 | TGTGCCAGCACGATAGGGGGGGGTTGGTCAGATCAAGAGACCCAGTACTTC | CASTIGGGWSDQETQYF
NA | few | TRBJ2-5 | TRBV7-2 | TGTGCCAGCAGCTTATATAGGGAGACCCAGTACTTC | CASSLYRETQYF
TRBD2 | NA | TRBJ2-4 | TRBV6-6 | TGTGCCAGCAGTTACTCGACGCTAGCGGCATACATTCAGTACTTC | CASSYSTLAAYIQYF
TRBD2 | NA | TRBJ2-3 | TRBV10-3 | TGTGCCATCAGTGAGTCGAGCGGGACCGCCGTTGGGTCCCAGCCGTATTTT | CAISESSGTAVGSQPYF
NA | few | TRBJ2-3 | TRBV5-6 | TGTGCCAGCAGCTTGGCCTCCCGGCAGGGAGGAGATACGCAGTATTTT | CASSLASRQGGDTQYF
NA | NA | TRBJ1-1 | TRBV29-1 | TGCAGCGTTGCTCGGGTAGGCACTGAAGCTTTCTTT | CSVARVGTEAFF
NA | NA | TRBJ2-1 | TRBV28 | TGTGCCAGCGTCGGTCTGCGGGCCGTCTACAATGAGCAGTTCTTC | CASVGLRAVYNEQFF
NA | NA | TRBJ2-1 | TRBV15 | TGTGCCACTAGCGTCTCACCTTACAATGAGCAGTTCTTC | CATSVSPYNEQFF
NA | NA | TRBJ2-7 | TRBV12-3/TRBV12-4 | TGTGCCAGCAGCTTAGGACGGCGGGAGCAGTACTTC | CASSLGRREQYF
TRBD2 | few | TRBJ2-3 | TRBV9 | TGTGCCAGCAGCGTAAAAGCGGGAGAAGGGGCAGATACGCAGTATTTT | CASSVKAGEGADTQYF
TRBD1 | NA | TRBJ2-7 | TRBV15 | TGTGCCACCAGCAGTGGGACAGGGGCTCCCTACGAGCAGTACTTC | CATSSGTGAPYEQYF
NA | NA | TRBJ2-7 | TRBV21-1 | TGTGCCAGCAGCAAAGGGGACAGGCAGTCCTCTGACTCCTACGAGCAGTACTTC | CASSKGDRQSSDSYEQYF
NA | NA | TRBJ2-4 | TRBV20-1 | TGCAGTGCTAGGTATCTGGACAGAAAGAACATTCAGTACTTC | CSARYLDRKNIQYF
TRBD1 | few | TRBJ2-6 | TRBV3-1 | TGTGCCAGCAATCCCAGGGGGCAAAGTGGGGCCAACGTCCTGACTTTC | CASNPRGQSGANVLTF